Sequencing of this TCR beta chain was carried out in a study of tumor and adjacent non-tumor tissue in lung cancer. At the level of the study: Aged roughly 30 to 85 years, patients included about 11 men and about 5 women with stage I to III disease.

Three rounds of nested PCR, following a modified ARM-PCR protocol, produced the TCRbeta library. TCRdb re-called the multiplex PCR reads with MiXCR, one entry per CDR3 protein. The profile shows approximately 120,000 distinct CDR3 sequences, approximately 71% of them singletons. A remark on this clonotype: An end of the junction does not agree with germline; a read error may underlie this.

RNA was extracted from bulk tissue without any cell sorting. The sequence came from a woman aged 60-75 years with non-small cell lung cancer. The material sequenced was lung tumor tissue.

This chain's CDR3 is CASSQGGRGGAGKLFF. CDR3 nucleotides: TGTGCCAGCAGCCAGGGCGGACGGGGGGGGGCCGGGAAGCTGTTTTTT. V is TRBV4-2 and J is TRBJ2-2; TRBD2 aligns across 8 bases. The CDR3 has 16 residues. Germline lookup yields CDR1 LGHNA and CDR2 YNFKEQ.